Described below is a single T cell receptor beta chain sequence and its context. The specificity of this receptor is unknown. Nothing much larger sits one base from this clone, and base qualities are not available. The data were taken from a study of cytomegalovirus exposure and HLA in healthy donors (dated by TCRdb to the late 2010s). A note on the overall study: According to a later analysis, the 100 to 150 validation repertoires were produced on the same platform as the 680 or so repertoires of the first cohort. The aim of the study was to test whether cataloging public T cell receptors could identify signatures of past pathogen exposure. Besides the first cohort of roughly 640 subjects, a separate validation cohort made up of 95 to 150 different subjects was used. To predict cytomegalovirus infection status, the study brought together high-throughput TCR immunosequencing, statistical association of individual TCRs with disease status, and machine learning.

The library relied on the immunoSEQ multiplex PCR assay. As for the authors' bioinformatics: To diagnose cytomegalovirus status from the catalog of TCR beta chain sequences, a statistical classification framework was built. This immuneACCESS table, as held by TCRdb, lists in-frame sequences with V and J called but not all clones. Of the missing ones, under half trace to an unresolved V gene in checked studies; the others have no known cause. For V, J and clone size, that table is used; D and trimming come from the DNA. This sample lists 80,000 to 90,000 clones; roughly 96% were detected once. The ten largest clonotypes hold around 0.78% of the sample. Broader findings and caveats from the paper: A later analysis lacked HLA typing for the validation cohort, so it scored co-occurrence in that cohort across all 120 or so repertoires. A later analysis found that TCRs clustered in the first cohort also tended to co-occur in the 120 validation repertoires, with 90% to 95% of cluster scores above 0. A few of the identified cytomegalovirus-associated TCR beta chains were confirmed in vitro to be specific for cytomegalovirus antigens. The classifier was reported to diagnose cytomegalovirus status with high specificity and sensitivity in both the original and validation cohorts. Most TCR sequences were observed very rarely across donors, whereas some public TCRs were present in many individuals. The authors suggested that the approach could potentially be generalized to other disease states and immunological phenotypes. The study gave a list of about 170 TCR beta chains associated with cytomegalovirus.

The CDR3, from cysteine to phenylalanine, totals 14 residues. Of the read, only the CDR3 DNA is kept; its 42 bases are in frame from base 1. Between the V and J ends, shortened by 0 bases and 3 bases respectively, the junction contains 8 bases. The germline V gene sets CDR1 to LGHNA and CDR2 to YSLEER. The donors belonged to the validation cohort of about 120 subjects, which was separate from the roughly 670-subject first cohort. The source of this sequence is a young man in good health and CMV-seronegative. The chain is assembled from TRBV4-3 and TRBJ1-1; the D gene is unclear. Sequencing was done on a sample of PBMCs. CDR3 protein: CASSQDGEYTEAFF. The sequenced DNA: TGCGCCAGCAGCCAAGACGGGGAATACACTGAAGCTTTCTTT.